The 9 T cell receptor beta chains below all came from one sample that was sequenced in a study of shared clonotypes between healthy human individuals. Only in-frame clones appear in the TCRdb table, and some are missing; sequencing was by immunoSEQ multiplex PCR. The data show some 1,100,000 clones, approximately 80% seen once. Sequenced sample: memory CD4+ T cells from PBMCs. The subset is: CD45RA-negative fraction. The origin of the receptors is a man between 18 and 29 years old in good health. Some clones in this sample may be carry-over from other donors' samples.

This chain joins TRBV6-1 and TRBJ2-7; the D call may be TRBD1 or TRBD2 (5 bases each). CDR1 and CDR2 (germline): MNHNS, SASEGT. Trimming took off 4 bases at V and 2 bases at J, with 15 bases between the two ends. The CDR3 consists of 15 residues. CDR3 residues: CASSGTGTGPYEQYF. In DNA form, the CDR3 reads TGTGCCAGCAGTGGGACCGGGACGGGGCCCTACGAGCAGTACTTC.

The chain is built from TRBV20-1 and TRBJ2-7, with D unresolved. The V end lost 6 bases, the J end lost 4 bases, and 4 bases lay between the germline ends. CDR1 is DFQATT, CDR2 SNEGSKA, per germline (reference sequence). The CDR3 has 9 amino acids. The CDR3 loop is CSAWYEQYF. CDR3 coding DNA: TGCAGTGCATGGTACGAGCAGTACTTC.

Points on this clone: Different DNA sequences within this sample yield the same CDR3. The rearrangement joins TRBV27 to TRBJ1-2; D is possibly TRBD1 (5 bases). This CDR3 has 13 residues. V was clipped by 3 bases and J by 4 bases, with 9 bases between them. CDR1 MNHEY and CDR2 SMNVEV come from the germline V gene (reference sequence). The CDR3 nucleotides are TGTGCCAGCAGTTTCCGGGGGGGCTATGGCTACACCTTC. Amino acid sequence: CASSFRGGYGYTF.

The rearrangement joins TRBV4-1 to TRBJ1-2, with a tentative D call TRBD1 (5 bases). Germline loops: CDR1 MGHRA, CDR2 YSYEKL. The length of the CDR3 is 16 residues. V was shortened by 1 base and J by 1 base, with 13 bases between the two germline ends. This chain's CDR3 is CASSQGVQGLNYGYTF. The CDR3, as DNA: TGCGCCAGCAGCCAAGGGGTCCAGGGACTTAACTATGGCTACACCTTC.

In the case of this clone: It may be a read error: a sequence one base away is much more abundant. Other nucleotide sequences in the sample specify the same CDR3. The rearrangement uses TRBV7-2 and TRBJ1-1; D might be TRBD1 (6 bases). Germline V CDR1 and CDR2: SGHTA, FQGNSA. This CDR3 comprises 13 residues. V shed 2 bases and J shed 3 bases, with 7 bases lying between them. CDR3 amino acids: CASSLQGYTEAFF. In nucleotides, the CDR3 is TGTGCCAGCAGCTTACAGGGGTACACTGAAGCTTTCTTT. Full variable domain (remainder filled in from reference TRBV7-2 and TRBJ1-1): GAGVSQSPSNKVTEKGKDVELRCDPISGHTALYWYRQSLGQGLEFLIYFQGNSAPDKSGLPSDRFSAERTGGSVSTLTIQRTQQEDSAVYLCASSLQGYTEAFFGQGTRLTVV.

Turning to this clone: Other nucleotide sequences from this sample produce the same CDR3. The J gene is TRBJ1-1, the V gene TRBV7-2, with TRBD1 matching 10 bases. The junction had 0 bases not matched to a gene; V was cut back by 3 bases and J by 5 bases. Germline CDR1 and CDR2: SGHTA and FQGNSA. The CDR3 has 13 amino acids. The CDR3 DNA sequence: TGTGCCAGCAGCTTGGGACAGGGGACTGAAGCTTTCTTT. Amino acids: CASSLGQGTEAFF.

The chain combines TRBV7-2 with TRBJ2-4; 9 bases are a match to TRBD2. From germline, CDR1 is SGHTA and CDR2 FQGNSA. With V trimmed by 5 bases and J by 0 bases, 8 bases remained unmatched. There are 17 residues in the CDR3. CDR3 residues: CASSPGASGVAKNIQYF. In DNA, the CDR3 is TGTGCCAGCAGCCCAGGTGCTAGCGGGGTAGCCAAAAACATTCAGTACTTC.

The chain is built from TRBV19 and TRBJ2-1; 10 bases are a match to TRBD2. J was trimmed by 2 bases and V by 4 bases; bases with no gene match: 5. The CDR3 is 16 amino acids. Germline CDR1 LNHDA, CDR2 SQIVND (reference sequence). CDR3 region: CASSTTLAGPYNEQFF. CDR3 DNA: TGTGCCAGTAGTACCACACTAGCGGGGCCCTACAATGAGCAGTTCTTC. The whole variable domain, filled in from reference TRBV19 and TRBJ2-1, reads DGGITQSPKYLFRKEGQNVTLSCEQNLNHDAMYWYRQDPGQGLRLIYYSQIVNDFQKGDIAEGYSVSREKKESFPLTVTSAQKNPTAFYLCASSTTLAGPYNEQFFGPGTRLTVL.

The chain employs TRBV18 and TRBJ1-2; TRBD1 is a possible D gene (6 bases). The CDR3 extends over 16 amino acids. Looked up from germline, CDR1 is KGHSH and CDR2 is LQKENI. Deletions cut 4 bases from V and 0 bases from J, with 15 bases between. The CDR3 bases are TGTGCCAGCTCACAAAACCAGGGGCCTACTAACTATGGCTACACCTTC. This translates into CASSQNQGPTNYGYTF.